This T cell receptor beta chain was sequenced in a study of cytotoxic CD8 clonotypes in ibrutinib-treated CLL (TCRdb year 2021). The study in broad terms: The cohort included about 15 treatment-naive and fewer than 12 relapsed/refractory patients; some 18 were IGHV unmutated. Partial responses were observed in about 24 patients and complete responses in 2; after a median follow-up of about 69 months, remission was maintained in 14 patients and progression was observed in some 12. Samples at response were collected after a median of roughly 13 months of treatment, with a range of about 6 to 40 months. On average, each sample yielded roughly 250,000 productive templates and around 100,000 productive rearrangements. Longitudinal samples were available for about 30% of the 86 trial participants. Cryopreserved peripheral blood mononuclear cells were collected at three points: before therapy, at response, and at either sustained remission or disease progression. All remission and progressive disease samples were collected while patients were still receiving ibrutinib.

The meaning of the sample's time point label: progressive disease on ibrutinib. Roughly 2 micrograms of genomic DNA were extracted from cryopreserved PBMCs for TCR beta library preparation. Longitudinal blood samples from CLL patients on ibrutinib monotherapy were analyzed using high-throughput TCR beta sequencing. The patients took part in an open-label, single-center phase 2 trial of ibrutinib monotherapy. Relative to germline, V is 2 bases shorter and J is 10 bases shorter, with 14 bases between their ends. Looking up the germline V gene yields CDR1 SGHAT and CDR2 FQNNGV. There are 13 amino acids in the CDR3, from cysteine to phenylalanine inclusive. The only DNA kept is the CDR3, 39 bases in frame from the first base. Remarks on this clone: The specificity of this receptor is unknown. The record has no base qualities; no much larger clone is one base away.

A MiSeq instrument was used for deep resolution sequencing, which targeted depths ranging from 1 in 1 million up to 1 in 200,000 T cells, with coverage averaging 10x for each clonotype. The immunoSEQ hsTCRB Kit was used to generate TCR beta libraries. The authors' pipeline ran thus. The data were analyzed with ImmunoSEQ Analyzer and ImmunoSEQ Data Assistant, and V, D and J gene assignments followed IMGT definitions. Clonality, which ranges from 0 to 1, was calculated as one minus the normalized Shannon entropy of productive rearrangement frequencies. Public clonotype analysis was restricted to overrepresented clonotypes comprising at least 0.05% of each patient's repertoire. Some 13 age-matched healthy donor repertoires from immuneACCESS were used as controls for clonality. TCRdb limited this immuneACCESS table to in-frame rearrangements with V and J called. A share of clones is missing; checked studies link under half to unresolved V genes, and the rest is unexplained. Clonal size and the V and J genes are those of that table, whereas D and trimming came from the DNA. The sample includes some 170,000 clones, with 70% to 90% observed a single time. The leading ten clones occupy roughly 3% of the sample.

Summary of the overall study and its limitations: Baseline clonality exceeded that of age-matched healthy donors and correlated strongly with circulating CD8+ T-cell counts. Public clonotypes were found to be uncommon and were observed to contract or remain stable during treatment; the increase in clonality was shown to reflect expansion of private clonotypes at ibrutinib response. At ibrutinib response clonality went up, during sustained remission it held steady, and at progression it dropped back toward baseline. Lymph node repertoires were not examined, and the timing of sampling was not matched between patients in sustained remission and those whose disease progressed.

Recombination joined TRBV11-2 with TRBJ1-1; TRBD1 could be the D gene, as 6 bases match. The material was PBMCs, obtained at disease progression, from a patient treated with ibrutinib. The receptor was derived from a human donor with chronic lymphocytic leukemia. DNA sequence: TGTGCCAGCAGCTTATCGGTGGTAGGGGGAGCTTTCTTT. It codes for CASSLSVVGGAFF.